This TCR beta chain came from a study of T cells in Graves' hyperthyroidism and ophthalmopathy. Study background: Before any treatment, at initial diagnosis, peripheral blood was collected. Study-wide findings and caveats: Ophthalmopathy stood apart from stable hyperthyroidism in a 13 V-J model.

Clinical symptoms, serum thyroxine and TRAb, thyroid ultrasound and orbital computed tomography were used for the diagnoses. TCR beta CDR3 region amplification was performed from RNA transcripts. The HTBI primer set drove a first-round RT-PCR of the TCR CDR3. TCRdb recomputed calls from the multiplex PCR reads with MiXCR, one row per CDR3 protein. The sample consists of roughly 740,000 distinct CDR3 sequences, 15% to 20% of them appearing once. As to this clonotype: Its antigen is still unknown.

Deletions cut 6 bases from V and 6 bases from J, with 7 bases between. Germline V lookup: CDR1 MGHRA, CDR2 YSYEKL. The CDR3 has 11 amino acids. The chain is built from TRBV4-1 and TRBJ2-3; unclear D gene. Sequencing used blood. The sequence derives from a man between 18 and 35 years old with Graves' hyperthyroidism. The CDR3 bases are TGCGCCAGCAGAATTCTCGATACGCAGTATTTT. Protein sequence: CASRILDTQYF.